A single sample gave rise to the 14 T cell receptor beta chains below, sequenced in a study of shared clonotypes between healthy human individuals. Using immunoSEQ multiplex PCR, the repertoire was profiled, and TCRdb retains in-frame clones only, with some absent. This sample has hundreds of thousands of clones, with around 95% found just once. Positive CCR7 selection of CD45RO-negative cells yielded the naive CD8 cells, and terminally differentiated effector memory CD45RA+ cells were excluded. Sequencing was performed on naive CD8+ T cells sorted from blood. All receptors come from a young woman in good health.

The CDR3 is CASSLTPAYEQYF. For the CDR3, the DNA is TGTGCCAGCAGCCTTACTCCCGCCTACGAGCAGTACTTC. The V call is TRBV5-4, the J call TRBJ2-7, with no clear D. The CDR3 loop spans 13 amino acids. Germline V gene data show CDR1 as SGHNT and CDR2 as YYREEE (reference sequence). Trimming shortened V by 4 bases and J by 2 bases, and 10 bases separated the two germline ends.

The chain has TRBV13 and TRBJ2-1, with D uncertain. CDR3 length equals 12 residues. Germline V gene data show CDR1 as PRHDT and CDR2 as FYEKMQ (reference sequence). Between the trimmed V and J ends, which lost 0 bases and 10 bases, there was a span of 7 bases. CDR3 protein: CASSLGGPEQFF. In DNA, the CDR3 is TGTGCCAGCAGCTTAGGTGGCCCAGAGCAGTTCTTC.

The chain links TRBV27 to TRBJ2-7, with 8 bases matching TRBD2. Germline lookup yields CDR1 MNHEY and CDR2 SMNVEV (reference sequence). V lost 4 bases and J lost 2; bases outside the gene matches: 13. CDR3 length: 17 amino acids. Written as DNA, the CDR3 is TGTGCCAGCAGTTCCCTCTCGTCACTAGCGGACGCCTACGAGCAGTACTTC. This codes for CASSSLSSLADAYEQYF.

The CDR3 spells CASSLRGSGIEQYF. In nucleotides, the CDR3 is TGTGCCAGCAGTCTTCGGGGGAGCGGGATCGAGCAGTACTTC. The chain carries TRBV27 and TRBJ2-5, with 7 bases lining up with TRBD2. The J call is uncertain, as TRBJ2-7 better fits the DNA end. In germline, CDR1 is MNHEY, CDR2 SMNVEV (reference sequence). The CDR3 has 14 amino acids.

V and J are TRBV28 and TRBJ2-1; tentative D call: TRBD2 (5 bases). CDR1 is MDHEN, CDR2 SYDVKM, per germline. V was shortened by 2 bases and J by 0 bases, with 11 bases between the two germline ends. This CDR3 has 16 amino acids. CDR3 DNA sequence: TGTGCCAGCAGTTTAGTAGGTGGGAGCTCCTACAATGAGCAGTTCTTC. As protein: CASSLVGGSSYNEQFF.

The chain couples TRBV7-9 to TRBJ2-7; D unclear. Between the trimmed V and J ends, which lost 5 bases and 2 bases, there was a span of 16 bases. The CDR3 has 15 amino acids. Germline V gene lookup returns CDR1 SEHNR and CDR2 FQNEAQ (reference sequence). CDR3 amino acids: CASSPDTNLPYEQYF. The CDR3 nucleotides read TGTGCCAGCAGCCCCGACACCAACCTGCCCTACGAGCAGTACTTC.

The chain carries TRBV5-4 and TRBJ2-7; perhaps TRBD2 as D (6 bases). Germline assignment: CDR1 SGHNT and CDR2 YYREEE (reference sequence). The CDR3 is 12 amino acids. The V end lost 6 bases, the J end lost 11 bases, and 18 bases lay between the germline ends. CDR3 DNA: TGTGCCAGCAAGGGACTTTTCGGGGAAGAGTACTTC. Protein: CASKGLFGEEYF.

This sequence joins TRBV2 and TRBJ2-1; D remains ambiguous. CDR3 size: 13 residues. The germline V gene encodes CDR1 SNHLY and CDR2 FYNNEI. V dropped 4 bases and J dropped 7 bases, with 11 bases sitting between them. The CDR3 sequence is CASSADQWNEQFF. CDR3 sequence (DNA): TGTGCCAGCAGTGCGGACCAATGGAATGAGCAGTTCTTC.

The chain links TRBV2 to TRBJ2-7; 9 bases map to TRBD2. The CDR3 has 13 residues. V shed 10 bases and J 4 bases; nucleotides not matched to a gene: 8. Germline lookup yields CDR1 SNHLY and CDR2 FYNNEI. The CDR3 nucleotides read TGTGCCACTATCCGACTAGCGGATTACGAGCAGTACTTC. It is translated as CATIRLADYEQYF. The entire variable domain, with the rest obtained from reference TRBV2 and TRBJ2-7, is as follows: EPEVTQTPSHQVTQMGQEVILRCVPISNHLYFYWYRQILGQKVEFLVSFYNNEISEKSEIFDDQFSVERPDGSNFTLKIRSTKLEDSAMYFCATIRLADYEQYFGPGTRLTVT.

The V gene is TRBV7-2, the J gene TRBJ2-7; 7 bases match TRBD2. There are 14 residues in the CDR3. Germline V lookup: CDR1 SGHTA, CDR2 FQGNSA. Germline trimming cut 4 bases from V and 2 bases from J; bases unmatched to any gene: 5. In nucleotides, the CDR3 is TGTGCCAGCAGCTCCGGACTAGAAGCCTACGAGCAGTACTTC. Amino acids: CASSSGLEAYEQYF.

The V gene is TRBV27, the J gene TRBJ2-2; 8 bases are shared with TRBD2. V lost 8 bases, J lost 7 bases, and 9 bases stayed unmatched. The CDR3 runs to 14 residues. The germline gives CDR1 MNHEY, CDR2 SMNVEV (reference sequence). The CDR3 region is CASGGLALVGELFF. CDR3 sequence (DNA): TGTGCCAGCGGTGGACTAGCACTGGTCGGGGAGCTGTTTTTT.

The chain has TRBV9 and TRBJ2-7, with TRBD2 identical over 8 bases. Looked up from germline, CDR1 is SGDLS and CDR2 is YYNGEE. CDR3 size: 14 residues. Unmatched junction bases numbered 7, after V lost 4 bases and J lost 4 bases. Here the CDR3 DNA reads TGTGCCAGCAGCCCTGAGGCGGGGGGATACGAGCAGTACTTC. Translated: CASSPEAGGYEQYF.

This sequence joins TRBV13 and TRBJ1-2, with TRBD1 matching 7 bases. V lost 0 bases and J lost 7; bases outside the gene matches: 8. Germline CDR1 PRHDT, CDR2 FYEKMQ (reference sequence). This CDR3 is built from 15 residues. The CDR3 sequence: CASSLGDRIYGGYTF. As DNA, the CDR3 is TGTGCCAGCAGCTTAGGGGACAGGATATACGGTGGCTACACCTTC.

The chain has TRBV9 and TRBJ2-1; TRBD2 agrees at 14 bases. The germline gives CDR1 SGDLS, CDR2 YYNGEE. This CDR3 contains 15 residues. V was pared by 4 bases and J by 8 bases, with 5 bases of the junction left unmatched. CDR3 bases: TGTGCCAGCAGCCTGACTAGCGGGAGGGGCGATGAGCAGTTCTTC. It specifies CASSLTSGRGDEQFF.